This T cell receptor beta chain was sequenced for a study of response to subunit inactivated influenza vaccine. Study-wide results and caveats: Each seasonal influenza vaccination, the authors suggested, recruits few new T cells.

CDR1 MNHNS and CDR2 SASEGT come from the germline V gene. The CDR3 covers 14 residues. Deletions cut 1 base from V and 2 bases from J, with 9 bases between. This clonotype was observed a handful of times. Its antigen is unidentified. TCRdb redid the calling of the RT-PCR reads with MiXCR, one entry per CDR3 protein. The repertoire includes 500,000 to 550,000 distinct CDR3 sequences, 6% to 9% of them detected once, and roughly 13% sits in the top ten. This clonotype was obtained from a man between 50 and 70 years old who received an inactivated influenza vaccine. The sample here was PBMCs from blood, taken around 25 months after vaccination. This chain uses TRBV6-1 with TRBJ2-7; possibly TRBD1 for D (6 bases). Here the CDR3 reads CASSEVTGPYEQYF. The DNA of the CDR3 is TGTGCCAGCAGTGAAGTTACAGGGCCCTACGAGCAGTACTTC.